The present TCR beta chain was sequenced within a study of PD-L1 blockade in urothelial cancer. This table comes from immunoSEQ multiplex PCR, and its TCRdb copy is limited to in-frame clones, with some not included. Of about 40,000 clones listed, about 80% are singletons. Stated time point: peripheral blood 6 weeks after treatment start. The length of the CDR3 is 13 residues. Germline V lookup: CDR1 MDHEN, CDR2 SYDVKM. Remarks on this clone: Germline is not matched at one junction end, which may reflect a read error.

This chain joins TRBV28 and TRBJ1-1, with 11 bases that match TRBD1. This clonotype was obtained from a man aged 40-50 years with urothelial cancer. This specimen was PBMCs, taken around atezolizumab (anti-PD-L1) treatment. The CDR3 sequence: CYHAGTGGTEAFF. The CDR3 DNA reads TGCTACCACGCCGGGACAGGGGGTACTGAAGCTTTCTTT.